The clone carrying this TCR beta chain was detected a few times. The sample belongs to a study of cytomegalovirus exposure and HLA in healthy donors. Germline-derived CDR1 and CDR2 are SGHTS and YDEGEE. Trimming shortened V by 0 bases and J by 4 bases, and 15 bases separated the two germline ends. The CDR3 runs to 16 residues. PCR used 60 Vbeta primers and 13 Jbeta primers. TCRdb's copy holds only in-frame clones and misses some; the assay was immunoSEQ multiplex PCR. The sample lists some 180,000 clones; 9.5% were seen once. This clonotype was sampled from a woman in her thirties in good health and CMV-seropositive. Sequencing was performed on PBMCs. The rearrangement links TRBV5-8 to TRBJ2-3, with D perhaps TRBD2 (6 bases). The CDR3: CASSLAPGVIADTQYF. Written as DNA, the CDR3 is TGTGCCAGCAGCTTGGCCCCGGGAGTGATTGCAGATACGCAGTATTTT.